These 26 T cell receptor beta chains share one sample of origin, sequenced in a study of blood T cell repertoires in COVID-19. Only in-frame clones appear in the TCRdb table, and some are missing; sequencing was by immunoSEQ multiplex PCR. There are 60,000 to 65,000 clones in the sample; 55% to 75% occur only once, and 4.8% lies in the top ten. Sample: peripheral blood. All receptors derive from a woman in her seventies with COVID-19, enrolled during active disease.

The chain is built from TRBV15 and TRBJ1-1; 9 bases align to TRBD1. Losses at the gene ends were 5 bases for V and 0 bases for J; bases not matched to a gene: 7. The CDR3 totals 16 residues. CDR1 is LNHNV, CDR2 YYDKDF, per germline (reference sequence). CDR3 coding DNA: TGTGCCACCAGCTTGGACAGGGGTCTTTTGAACACTGAAGCTTTCTTT. It codes for CATSLDRGLLNTEAFF. The entire variable domain, with the rest obtained from reference TRBV15 and TRBJ1-1, is as follows: DAMVIQNPRYQVTQFGKPVTLSCSQTLNHNVMYWYQQKSSQAPKLLFHYYDKDFNNEADTPDNFQSRRPNTSFCFLDIRSPGLGDTAMYLCATSLDRGLLNTEAFFGQGTRLTVV.

The chain recombines TRBV6-5 with TRBJ2-5; D might be TRBD1 (5 bases). V lost 7 bases, J lost 3 bases, and 12 bases lay in between. The CDR3 sequence is 13 residues long. CDR1 and CDR2 (germline): MNHEY, SVGAGI. The CDR3 region has the DNA TGTGCCAGCACCAGGGAAAGGAAAGAGACCCAGTACTTC. Its protein is CASTRERKETQYF.

The chain links TRBV6-5 to TRBJ1-5; the D is unclear. The V gene lost 8 bases and the J gene lost 7 bases, with 12 bases spanning the gap. Per the germline V gene, CDR1 is MNHEY and CDR2 is SVGAGI. This CDR3 is 12 amino acids long. In nucleotides, the CDR3 is TGTGCCAGCTGGGTCGCGGGACAGCCCCAGCATTTT. This translates into CASWVAGQPQHF.

The chain couples TRBV15 to TRBJ2-7; the D gene is possibly TRBD2 (6 bases). Germline V gene sequence: CDR1 LNHNV, CDR2 YYDKDF (reference sequence). The V end lost 0 bases, the J end lost 3 bases, and 12 bases lay between the germline ends. The CDR3 contains 15 residues. The CDR3 spells CATSREAVADYEQYF. The DNA for the CDR3 is TGTGCCACCAGCAGAGAGGCGGTAGCGGACTACGAGCAGTACTTC.

J is TRBJ1-2 and V is TRBV2; 12 nucleotides match TRBD1. Germline-derived CDR1 and CDR2 are SNHLY and FYNNEI. This CDR3 has 15 residues. V shed 6 bases, J shed 8 bases, and the junction held 10 bases outside the gene matches. The CDR3 DNA sequence: TGTGCCAGCAGGCGGGACAGGGGGCGAGACGGGGGCTACACCTTC. Protein sequence: CASRRDRGRDGGYTF.

The V call is TRBV7-6, the J call TRBJ2-1; 11 nucleotides align to TRBD2. Germline lookup yields CDR1 SGHVS and CDR2 FNYEAQ. V shed 3 bases, J shed 2 bases, and the junction held 3 bases outside the gene matches. This CDR3 has 16 residues. This CDR3 is CASSLLLAGAYNEQFF. CDR3 bases: TGTGCCAGCAGCTTGCTACTAGCGGGGGCCTACAATGAGCAGTTCTTC.

This clone was counted a single time. The chain recombines TRBV29-1 with TRBJ1-3, with D maybe TRBD1 (6 bases). Germline loops: CDR1 SQVTM, CDR2 ANQGSEA. The CDR3 consists of 13 residues. The V end was cut by 5 bases, the J end by 2 bases, with 10 bases between. CDR3: CSVRGGPGNTIYF. In DNA, the CDR3 is TGCAGCGTTCGAGGGGGACCTGGAAACACCATATATTTT.

This clone came up once. The chain couples TRBV14 to TRBJ1-2, with D possibly TRBD1 on 6 matching bases. V was trimmed by 2 bases and J by 7 bases, leaving 17 bases between them. The length of the CDR3 is 15 residues. CDR1 and CDR2 (germline): SGHDN, FVKESK. The CDR3 DNA sequence: TGTGCCAGCAGCCAAAGGATAGGGACAACACTTGGCTACACCTTC. Translating it yields CASSQRIGTTLGYTF.

V is TRBV11-2 and J is TRBJ2-7, with 10 bases aligning to TRBD2. The CDR3 extends over 15 amino acids. CDR1 SGHAT and CDR2 FQNNGV come from the germline V gene. J lost 4 bases, V lost 5 bases, and 8 bases had no gene match. This chain's CDR3 is CASSQASGGGYEQYF. DNA of the CDR3: TGTGCCAGCAGCCAAGCTAGCGGGGGAGGGTACGAGCAGTACTTC.

This chain joins TRBV9 and TRBJ1-3; tentative D call: TRBD1 (5 bases). Germline CDR1 is SGDLS and CDR2 is YYNGEE. There are 13 residues in the CDR3. V gave up 3 bases and J gave up 4 bases, with 8 bases separating them. CDR3 protein: CASSGGPGNTIYF. CDR3 DNA sequence: TGTGCCAGCAGCGGGGGCCCCGGAAACACCATATATTTT. Full variable domain (rest looked up from reference TRBV9 and TRBJ1-3): DSGVTQTPKHLITATGQRVTLRCSPRSGDLSVYWYQQSLDQGLQFLIQYYNGEERAKGNILERFSAQQFPDLHSELNLSSLELGDSALYFCASSGGPGNTIYFGEGSWLTVV.

The V gene is TRBV7-6, the J gene TRBJ2-4; no reliable D call. The germline gives CDR1 SGHVS, CDR2 FNYEAQ. Deletions cut 2 bases from V and 8 bases from J, with 19 bases between. This CDR3 contains 16 residues. The CDR3 bases are TGTGCCAGCAGCTTATGGCGACCCGATCGAGGAGACATTCAGTACTTC. Amino acids: CASSLWRPDRGDIQYF.

CDR3 sequence reads: CASSPRDRGAGELFF. As DNA, the CDR3 is TGTGCCAGCAGCCCCCGGGACAGGGGGGCCGGGGAGCTGTTTTTT. The genes are TRBV7-3 and TRBJ2-2; 11 bases line up with TRBD1. The germline CDR1 and CDR2 sequences are SGHTA and FQGTGA. J gave up 6 bases and V 5 bases, and 5 bases lay outside the gene matches. This CDR3 spans 15 amino acids. The variable domain in full, with the rest retrieved from reference TRBV7-3 and TRBJ2-2, is GAGVSQTPSNKVTEKGKYVELRCDPISGHTALYWYRQSLGQGPEFLIYFQGTGAADDSGLPNDRFFAVRPEGSVSTLKIQRTERGDSAVYLCASSPRDRGAGELFFGEGSRLTVL.

This rearrangement joins TRBV19 to TRBJ2-2; 8 bases match TRBD1. The CDR3 contains 17 residues. Germline V gene data show CDR1 as LNHDA and CDR2 as SQIVND (reference sequence). With 5 bases clipped from V and 4 bases from J, the junction kept 12 bases outside the gene matches. CDR3 sequence (DNA): TGTGCCAGTAGTCCACGCTTCGACAGGGGAGGCACCGGGGAGCTGTTTTTT. It yields the protein CASSPRFDRGGTGELFF.

The chain uses TRBV7-2 and TRBJ1-1; 7 nucleotides align to TRBD1. Germline CDR1 and CDR2: SGHTA and FQGNSA. The V and J ends lost 5 bases and 4 bases, in that order; junction bases with no gene match: 7. The CDR3 runs to 14 residues. The CDR3 loop is CASSTQGIGTEAFF. In DNA, the CDR3 is TGTGCCAGCAGCACACAGGGGATCGGCACTGAAGCTTTCTTT.

This chain uses TRBV5-4 with TRBJ1-5; TRBD1 agrees at 12 bases. The CDR3 has 18 residues. Germline CDR1 and CDR2: SGHNT and YYREEE (reference sequence). J lost 6 bases, V lost 2 bases, and 12 bases had no gene match. CDR3 nucleotide sequence: TGTGCCAGCAGCTTTAACTCCGGGACAGGGGGCGGAGGTCAGCCCCAGCATTTT. Amino acid sequence: CASSFNSGTGGGGQPQHF.

The J gene is TRBJ2-1, the V gene TRBV7-3, with 14 bases lining up with TRBD2. The CDR3 loop spans 16 amino acids. CDR1 SGHTA and CDR2 FQGTGA come from the germline V gene. J lost 8 bases, V lost 4 bases, and 7 bases had no gene match. Here the CDR3 reads CASSSRLAGGVDEQFF. In DNA, the CDR3 is TGTGCCAGCAGCTCCAGACTAGCGGGAGGGGTGGATGAGCAGTTCTTC.

V usage is TRBV7-9 and J usage is TRBJ2-4; 8 bases align to TRBD2. CDR3 length: 15 residues. J was trimmed by 6 bases and V by 4 bases; bases with no gene match: 8. CDR1 is SEHNR and CDR2 is FQNEAQ in the germline V gene (reference sequence). The CDR3 region is CASSSLLAGINIQYF. In DNA, the CDR3 is TGTGCCAGCAGCTCCCTCTTAGCGGGGATAAACATTCAGTACTTC.

The chain uses TRBV11-3 and TRBJ2-3; TRBD2 matches at 11 bases. This CDR3 spans 15 amino acids. The germline V gene has CDR1 SGHNT and CDR2 YENEEA. After removal of 0 bases from V and 7 bases from J, the junction contained 3 bases not matched to a gene. The CDR3 DNA follows: TGTGCCAGCAGCTTAGATACTAGCGGGAGTCATACGCAGTATTTT. It encodes CASSLDTSGSHTQYF.

The rearrangement links TRBV25-1 to TRBJ1-4; 10 bases match TRBD1. CDR1 is MGHDK, CDR2 SYGVNS, per germline. V dropped 5 bases and J dropped 10; count of bases not matched to a gene: 10. CDR3 length: 15 amino acids. Here the CDR3 reads CASSNTGTGVGKLFF. The CDR3, as DNA: TGTGCCAGCAGTAACACCGGGACAGGGGTAGGAAAACTGTTTTTT.

The rearrangement links TRBV7-6 to TRBJ2-5; 10 bases match TRBD1. Losses at the gene ends were 4 bases for V and 3 bases for J; bases not matched to a gene: 5. Germline lookup yields CDR1 SGHVS and CDR2 FNYEAQ. CDR3 length: 15 residues. The CDR3 spells CASSYGTGVEETQYF. For the CDR3, the DNA is TGTGCCAGCAGCTATGGGACAGGGGTGGAAGAGACCCAGTACTTC.

The J gene is TRBJ2-7, the V gene TRBV15, with a possible D match to TRBD1 (6 bases). Germline CDR1 and CDR2: LNHNV and YYDKDF (reference sequence). V was shortened by 0 bases and J by 4 bases, with 16 bases between the two germline ends. This CDR3 is 16 amino acids long. CDR3 sequence reads: CATSRESGTSMYEQYF. The CDR3 nucleotides read TGTGCCACCAGCAGAGAGTCCGGGACATCTATGTACGAGCAGTACTTC.

This chain links TRBV12-3 or TRBV12-4 with TRBJ1-6; D unclear. This CDR3 is 12 amino acids long. Deletions cut 3 bases from V and 8 bases from J, with 5 bases between. This chain's CDR3 is CASSFGDSPLHF. The CDR3, as DNA: TGTGCCAGCAGTTTCGGGGATTCACCCCTCCACTTT.

J is TRBJ1-3 and V is TRBV6-5, with D possibly being TRBD1 (5 bases). V was cut by 4 bases and J by 4 bases, with 11 bases left in between. Germline-derived CDR1 and CDR2 are MNHEY and SVGAGI. This CDR3 has 14 amino acids. The DNA for the CDR3 is TGTGCCAGCAGTTCAGGGTCGCGCGGAAACACCATATATTTT. Residues: CASSSGSRGNTIYF.

This clone appeared once. This chain links TRBV28 with TRBJ1-1; D is unclear. The germline gives CDR1 MDHEN, CDR2 SYDVKM. The CDR3 extends over 14 amino acids. Trimming removed 1 base from V and 4 bases from J, with 10 bases in between. CDR3 protein: CASSLSGEGTEAFF. DNA of the CDR3: TGTGCCAGCAGTTTATCCGGGGAGGGCACTGAAGCTTTCTTT.

This sequence joins TRBV7-3 and TRBJ1-5, with D unresolved. V gave up 0 bases and J gave up 5 bases, with 5 bases separating them. Germline CDR1 SGHTA, CDR2 FQGTGA. The CDR3 sequence is 13 residues long. CDR3 sequence reads: CASSLTADQPQHF. CDR3 in DNA: TGTGCCAGCAGCTTAACGGCGGATCAGCCCCAGCATTTT.

The CDR3 region has the DNA TGTGCCAGCAGCGTTCGGGGGGGTCTGGCCAAAAACATTCAGTACTTC. Translated: CASSVRGGLAKNIQYF. This chain uses TRBV13 with TRBJ2-4, with 8 bases lining up with TRBD2. The CDR3 runs to 16 residues. Trimming took 5 bases from V and 1 from J; bases not matched to a gene: 7. Looked up from germline, CDR1 is PRHDT and CDR2 is FYEKMQ (reference sequence).